This TCR beta chain appears in the sequencing data of a study of Graves' ophthalmopathy and Graves' hyperthyroidism (dated by TCRdb to between 2018 and 2020). The study in broad terms: Peripheral blood was collected at initial diagnosis, before any treatment. In five to seven hyperthyroidism patients, the T-cell repertoire of thyroid tissue was compared with the T-cell repertoire of blood. In total, 135 blood samples were TCR-sequenced: roughly 45 ophthalmopathy, approximately 75 hyperthyroidism and roughly 17 hyperthyroidism-to-ophthalmopathy patients. Once sampling was done, hyperthyroidism patients were given methimazole at a starting dose of 30 mg daily, while ophthalmopathy patients were given high-dose intravenous methylprednisolone. To explore V-J signatures that separate ophthalmopathy from hyperthyroidism, a discovery set of fewer than 110 patients was enrolled, consisting of fewer than 45 with ophthalmopathy and roughly 60 with stable hyperthyroidism. To tell Graves' ophthalmopathy apart from Graves' hyperthyroidism, and to predict which patients would progress to ophthalmopathy, the study relied on TCR beta repertoire signatures. The independent validation cohort included under 20 hyperthyroidism patients plus 17 patients who later progressed from hyperthyroidism to ophthalmopathy. The 100 or so discovery patients were divided at random into training and test sets in a 7:3 ratio.

With regard to this clonotype: Its antigen is unknown. No clone much larger than this one lies a single base away; base qualities are absent.

For repertoire sequencing, the TCR beta CDR3 regions were amplified from RNA transcripts. The first round of RT-PCR was done with HTBI primers and the Qiagen OneStep RT-PCR kit, and was followed by a second round of multiplex PCR, then size selection and purification. Sequencing of the libraries was carried out on an Illumina HiSeq2000 in paired-end mode with 100 bp reads. As for how the authors treated the data: SOAPnuke was used to process the reads, throwing out any read that had adapters, had uncalled bases, had a mean Phred below 15, or lacked an exact constant-primer or identifier match. COPE v1.2.5 was used to merge high-quality paired reads. Each unique nucleotide sequence was defined as a clonotype, and clonotypes were aligned to IMGT TRB V, D and J references with MiTCR v1.1. Analysis was restricted to V-J combinations with a frequency above 0.0001, which covered about 99% of repertoires. For each V-J combination, a TCR clonal expansion and chaos score was defined as F50 clonal expansion divided by the chaos observed in the TCRdist matrix. Welch's t-statistics and random forest were used to reduce the features to 13 V-J combinations, which were then used as input to a naive Bayes classifier. Thyroid-blood repertoire similarity was quantified with the Morisita-Horn index. TCRdb reprocessed the public reads (quality trimming at Q25 with fastp, clone calling with MiXCR) and kept in-frame beta chains. All rows with the same CDR3 protein become a single entry with the most common DNA and genes. The V and J calls come from TCRdb's annotation, not from the publication. This sample comprises roughly 420,000 distinct CDR3 sequences, about 21% of them detected only once. Under 3% of the sample comes from the top ten.

A patient counted as having stable hyperthyroidism if there was no progression to ophthalmopathy within 18 months of follow-up. The hyperthyroidism patients were 18 to 65 years old and newly diagnosed, with a disease duration of less than 2 months. Patients with other autoimmune diseases, uncontrolled infections, pregnancy or lactation were excluded from the study. Clinical symptoms, serum thyroxine, TRAb, thyroid ultrasound and orbital computed tomography formed the basis of the diagnosis. PBMCs were isolated from 10 ml of fresh peripheral blood by Ficoll-Paque density gradient centrifugation. Total RNA was extracted using Trizol reagent, and RNA quality was checked on an Agilent 2100 Bioanalyzer. Points the paper makes about the study in general: Sample size was not statistically predetermined, and group allocation was not concealed from the investigators. In validation, the model predicted ophthalmopathy progression with more than 55% sensitivity and 72.22% specificity; around twelve predicted patients were CT-confirmed with GO in a median of approximately six months. Most of the expanded thyroid clonotypes with a frequency above 0.001 were also detected in blood, and it was suggested that the thyroid immune response may be reflected by blood repertoires. In cross-validation, the 13-signature model distinguished ophthalmopathy from stable hyperthyroidism with around 90% sensitivity and roughly 84% specificity, while in the test set the corresponding values were roughly 80% and 75%.

This receptor was taken from a young woman with stable Graves' hyperthyroidism. Donor details come from another sample of the same person, matched by shared clones. Sequencing was performed on peripheral blood.

The bases are TGTGCCAGCAGCCTCCAGCCCCGAGGGCAGCCCCAGCATTTT. It specifies CASSLQPRGQPQHF. The chain couples TRBV11-3 to TRBJ1-5; no D gene is confidently identified. V lost 5 bases and J lost 7 bases; the stretch between them is 15 bases long. The germline V gene specifies SGHNT as CDR1 and YENEEA as CDR2. The CDR3 contains 14 residues, cysteine and phenylalanine counted. The sequence is cut down to CDR3 DNA, 42 bases in frame from base 1.